This entry lists 6 T cell receptor beta chains sequenced from one sample in a study of regulatory T cells in long-lasting Graves disease. Time point described: newly diagnosed GD, antithyroid drugs for less than 3 months. After RNA was extracted from PBMCs, the TCR library was made from it. The TCR beta library used iRepertoire HTBI primers with Arm-PCR amplification of CDR3. TCRdb reprocessed the multiplex PCR reads with MiXCR, giving one entry per CDR3 protein. The repertoire holds some 220,000 distinct CDR3 sequences, approximately 19% seen once, with about 11% in the top ten. These same records also appear under a second study, on T cells in Graves' hyperthyroidism and ophthalmopathy.

This specimen consisted of peripheral blood mononuclear cells (PBMCs), obtained at new diagnosis, from a patient treated with antithyroid drugs. The origin of the receptors is a woman in her 30s with Graves disease.

This clonotype was detected a few times. The V call is TRBV6-1, the J call TRBJ2-3; D call uncertain. V was trimmed by 6 bases and J by 0 bases, leaving 13 bases between them. Germline V gene sequence: CDR1 MNHNS, CDR2 SASEGT. The CDR3 is made up of 15 amino acids. The CDR3 DNA reads as TGTGCCAGCAGCTTTAAGGTGGGGAGCACAGATACGCAGTATTTT. Encoded protein: CASSFKVGSTDTQYF.

This chain uses TRBV24-1 with TRBJ2-3; maybe TRBD1 (5 bases). Trimming removed 3 bases at V and 1 base at J, with 10 bases between. Germline V CDR1 and CDR2: KGHDR, SFDVKD. The CDR3 spans 15 residues. The CDR3 DNA reads TGTGCCACCAGTGATACCAGGGCGGGCACAGATACGCAGTATTTT. As protein: CATSDTRAGTDTQYF.

Details on this clonotype: This likely came from a read error, as a far larger clone is one base away. The CDR3 loop reads CASKRLAAPSDTQYF. DNA of the CDR3: TGTGCCAGCAAGAGATTAGCGGCCCCATCAGATACGCAGTATTTT. The rearrangement uses TRBV11-2 and TRBJ2-3, with a weak D call TRBD2 (6 bases). V lost 7 bases and J 4 bases, leaving 18 bases between the germline ends. This CDR3 has 15 amino acids. Germline CDR1 SGHAT, CDR2 FQNNGV.

This clonotype was recorded a few times. A read error is possible here, since a much larger clone lies one base away. The J gene is TRBJ1-5, the V gene TRBV4-1; 8 bases fit TRBD1. The CDR3 has 16 residues. Germline assignment: CDR1 MGHRA and CDR2 YSYEKL. CDR3 DNA: TGCGCCAGCAGCTCCCTGACAGGGGCCTCCAATCAGCCCCCGCATTTT. Its protein product is CASSSLTGASNQPPHF.

This clonotype occurred a few times. The genes are TRBV28 and TRBJ2-7, with 10 bases identical to TRBD1. After removal of 6 bases from V and 2 bases from J, the junction contained 16 bases not matched to a gene. This CDR3 contains 18 residues. Per germline, CDR1 MDHEN and CDR2 SYDVKM. CDR3 bases: TGTGCCAGCAGATACGGACAGGGGGAGACCGGGACAACCTACGAGCAGTACTTC. Protein: CASRYGQGETGTTYEQYF.

This clonotype was found many times. This chain connects TRBV2 to TRBJ2-5; D perhaps matches TRBD2 (7 bases). V was trimmed by 6 bases and J by 5 bases, leaving 13 bases between them. The CDR3 length is 13 residues. From germline, CDR1 is SNHLY and CDR2 FYNNEI. CDR3 coding DNA: TGTGCCAGCAGCGAGGGGGGGCCGGAGACCCAGTACTTC. This sequence encodes CASSEGGPETQYF.